This T cell receptor (beta chain) is drawn from a study of T-cell reconstitution after alpha-beta-depleted transplantation in children. There are 14 residues in the CDR3. V dropped 5 bases and J dropped 7 bases, with 18 bases sitting between them. The germline gives CDR1 DFQATT, CDR2 SNEGSKA (reference sequence). The TCRbeta library was prepared with unique molecular identifiers. TCRdb used MiXCR to reprocess the PCR reads, holding one entry per CDR3 protein. The data show about 600,000 distinct CDR3 sequences, 8% to 11% seen once. The material was PBMCs from the stem cell graft donor, obtained from the stem cell graft. This clonotype originated in a human donor who donated a stem cell graft to a child with acute myeloid leukemia. The rearrangement joins TRBV20-1 to TRBJ2-1; D assignment may be TRBD1 or TRBD2 (5 bases each). The CDR3 spells CSAAPGPLRNEQFF. Written as DNA, the CDR3 is TGCAGTGCTGCCCCGGGACCCCTTCGGAATGAGCAGTTCTTC.